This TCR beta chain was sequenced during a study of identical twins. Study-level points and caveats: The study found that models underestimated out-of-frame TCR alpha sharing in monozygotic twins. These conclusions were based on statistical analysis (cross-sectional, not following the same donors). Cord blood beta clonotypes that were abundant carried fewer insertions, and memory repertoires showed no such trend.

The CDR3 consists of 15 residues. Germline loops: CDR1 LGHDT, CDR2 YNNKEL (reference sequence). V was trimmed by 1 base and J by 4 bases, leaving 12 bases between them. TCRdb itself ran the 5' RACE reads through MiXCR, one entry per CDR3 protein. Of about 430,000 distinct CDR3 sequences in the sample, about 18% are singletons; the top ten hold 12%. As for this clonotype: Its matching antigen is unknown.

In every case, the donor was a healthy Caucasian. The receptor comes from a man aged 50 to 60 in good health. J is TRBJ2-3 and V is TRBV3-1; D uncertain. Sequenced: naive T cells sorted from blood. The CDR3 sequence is CASSQAGARPDTQYF. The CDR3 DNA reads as TGTGCCAGCAGCCAAGCCGGTGCGAGGCCAGATACGCAGTATTTT.